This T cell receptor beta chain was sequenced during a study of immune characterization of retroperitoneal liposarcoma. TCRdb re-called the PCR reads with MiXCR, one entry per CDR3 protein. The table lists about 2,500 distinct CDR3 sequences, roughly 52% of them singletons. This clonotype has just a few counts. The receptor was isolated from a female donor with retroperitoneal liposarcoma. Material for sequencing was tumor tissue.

CDR3 in DNA: TGTGCCAGCAGTTTTAGTTCTGGCAGGGACGAGACCCAGTACTTC. It specifies CASSFSSGRDETQYF. This chain joins TRBV27 and TRBJ2-5; D is possibly TRBD1 or TRBD2 (5 bases each). The CDR3 is made up of 15 amino acids. Germline V gives CDR1 MNHEY, CDR2 SMNVEV (reference sequence). The V end lost 3 bases, the J end lost 5 bases, and 16 bases lay between the germline ends.